These 22 T cell receptor beta chains share one sample of origin, sequenced in a study of CD8+CD57+ T cells in acquired aplastic anemia. Researchers used genomic DNA as the template to profile TCR beta VDJ and CDR3. In TCRdb, the reads were re-called with MiXCR into one record per CDR3 protein. The sample has 200,000 or so distinct CDR3 sequences, around three fifths seen once. The material sequenced was sorted CD4+, CD8+, or CD8+CD57+ T cells (not recorded which) from PBMCs. Receptors were obtained from a human donor with severe aplastic anemia or a healthy control (not recorded which).

The V and J genes are TRBV19 and TRBJ2-5, with a possible D match to TRBD2 (5 bases). CDR1 LNHDA and CDR2 SQIVND come from the germline V gene (reference sequence). V was trimmed by 6 bases and J by 0 bases, leaving 8 bases between them. The CDR3 is made up of 13 amino acids. CDR3 coding DNA: TGTGCCAGTAGAGTGAGGGACCAAGAGACCCAGTACTTC. Protein product: CASRVRDQETQYF.

As concerns this clonotype: Mismatch with germline at one junction end may stem from a read error. V is TRBV5-4 and J is TRBJ1-1, with D unclear. The CDR3 totals 14 residues. Per germline, CDR1 SGHNT and CDR2 YYREEE (reference sequence). The CDR3 loop reads CASSLGVEVTEAFF. The CDR3 nucleotides are TGCGCCAGCAGCTTGGGTGTGGAGGTCACTGAAGCTTTCTTT.

The chain combines TRBV15 with TRBJ2-6; D gene uncertain. The CDR3 consists of 14 residues. Trimming cost V 9 bases and J 4 bases, with 13 bases left between them. Germline CDR1 LNHNV, CDR2 YYDKDF (reference sequence). CDR3 sequence: CATSGRAGANVLTF. The DNA of the CDR3 is TGTGCCACATCTGGCCGCGCGGGGGCCAACGTCCTGACTTTC.

V is TRBV6-5 and J is TRBJ2-5; a possible D gene is TRBD1 (5 bases). The CDR3 runs to 16 residues. The ends were cut back, 1 base at V and 2 bases at J, with 14 bases in the middle. Germline CDR1 and CDR2: MNHEY and SVGAGI. The CDR3 region is CASSYFRATPQETQYF. CDR3 nucleotides: TGTGCCAGCAGTTACTTCAGGGCTACACCGCAAGAGACCCAGTACTTC.

The V and J genes are TRBV7-9 and TRBJ1-6, with D tentatively TRBD1 (6 bases). Trimming removed 1 base at V and 7 bases at J, with 11 bases between. Germline assignment: CDR1 SEHNR and CDR2 FQNEAQ (reference sequence). The CDR3 length is 15 residues. The CDR3 is CASSLVAGVNSPLHF. The CDR3 DNA is TGTGCCAGCAGCTTAGTCGCAGGGGTAAATTCACCCCTCCACTTT. Full variable domain (remainder filled in from reference TRBV7-9 and TRBJ1-6): DTGVSQNPRHKITKRGQNVTFRCDPISEHNRLYWYRQTLGQGPEFLTYFQNEAQLEKSRLLSDRFSAERPKGSFSTLEIQRTEQGDSAMYLCASSLVAGVNSPLHFGNGTRLTVT.

This clonotype was picked up a small number of times. The chain employs TRBV20-1 and TRBJ2-3; D unclear. The V end was cut by 4 bases, the J end by 6 bases, with 8 bases between. The CDR3 consists of 11 residues. In germline, CDR1 is DFQATT, CDR2 SNEGSKA (reference sequence). Written as DNA, the CDR3 is TGCAGTGCTAAACGGGCCGATACGCAGTATTTT. Translating gives CSAKRADTQYF.

The V call is TRBV7-8, the J call TRBJ2-2, with D perhaps assigned TRBD1 or TRBD2 (5 bases each). V lost 5 bases and J lost 1, with 20 bases in between. Germline V CDR1 and CDR2: SGHVS, FQNEAQ. This CDR3 is built from 18 residues. CDR3 region: CASSGTILTGRNTGELFF. CDR3 coding DNA: TGTGCCAGCAGCGGGACGATTCTCACAGGCCGGAACACCGGGGAGCTGTTTTTT.

Points on this clonotype: A read error may account for a junction end that differs from germline. J is TRBJ2-7 and V is TRBV7-2; D is uncertain. The CDR3 loop spans 11 amino acids. The germline gives CDR1 SGHTA, CDR2 FQGNSA. The CDR3 bases are TGTGCCAGCAGCTTCGTCCGCGAGCAGTACTTT. It yields the protein CASSFVREQYF.

To note about this clonotype: It may be a read error: a sequence one base away is much more abundant. The chain employs TRBV11-2 and TRBJ1-2; D gene uncertain. CDR1 and CDR2 (germline): SGHAT, FQNNGV. The CDR3 has 16 residues. The DNA of the CDR3 is TGTGCCAGGAGCTTAGATCTGACTGTCCTTAGGCTGGGCTACACCTTC. This sequence encodes CARSLDLTVLRLGYTF.

The chain couples TRBV14 to TRBJ1-5, with 9 bases that match TRBD1. CDR1 is SGHDN and CDR2 is FVKESK in the germline V gene. The length of the CDR3 is 18 residues. V was pared by 0 bases and J by 11 bases, with 17 bases of the junction left unmatched. This chain's CDR3 is CASSQDPGTGFGQETQHF. The CDR3 bases are TGTGCCAGCAGCCAAGATCCAGGGACAGGGTTCGGCCAAGAGACCCAGCATTTT.

The chain employs TRBV9 and TRBJ2-5; 12 bases agree with TRBD2. The J segment lost 2 bases and the V segment lost 3 bases, leaving 5 bases of the junction unmatched. Germline loops: CDR1 SGDLS, CDR2 YYNGEE. This CDR3 region has 16 residues. As DNA, the CDR3 is TGTGCCAGCAGCGCTTGGACTAGCGGGGTACAAGAGACCCAGTACTTC. Translated, it gives CASSAWTSGVQETQYF.

This chain links TRBV12-3 or TRBV12-4 with TRBJ1-6, with TRBD1 as a possible D gene (5 bases). This CDR3 comprises 13 residues. Trimming left V 3 bases short and J 7 bases short, with 7 bases between. CDR3 in DNA: TGTGCCAGCAGTTTTTCAGGGAATTCACCCCTCCACTTT. It codes for CASSFSGNSPLHF.

With regard to this clonotype: One end of the junction varies from germline; a read error may be responsible. The CDR3 DNA reads TGCGCCAGCAGCGGGGGGTTCTACCAAGAGACCCAGTACTTC. The encoded protein is CASSGGFYQETQYF. The chain recombines TRBV9 with TRBJ2-5, with 9 nucleotides matching TRBD2. The CDR3 totals 14 residues. Germline V gene data show CDR1 as SGDLS and CDR2 as YYNGEE.

V gene TRBV10-3 combines with J gene TRBJ1-2; no clear D gene. This CDR3 has 12 amino acids. Per the germline V gene, CDR1 is ENHRY and CDR2 is SYGVKD. V was trimmed by 8 bases and J by 6 bases, leaving 13 bases between them. The CDR3 spells CAISELEDGYTF. The CDR3 DNA follows: TGTGCCATCTCCGAGTTGGAGGATGGCTACACCTTC.

The table lists this clonotype with many counts. The gene calls are TRBV6-4 and TRBJ1-1, with a weak D call TRBD1 (5 bases). With 4 bases removed from V and 2 bases from J, the gap between germline ends came to 14 bases. Germline CDR1 MRHNA, CDR2 SNTAGT. This CDR3 contains 15 residues. The CDR3 here is CASSAQRGVNTEAFF. DNA for the CDR3: TGTGCCAGCAGTGCCCAGCGAGGGGTCAACACTGAAGCTTTCTTT.

V and J are TRBV11-2 and TRBJ2-7; 7 bases agree with TRBD1. This CDR3 is built from 16 residues. The V gene's germline CDR1 is SGHAT and CDR2 FQNNGV. J gave up 1 base and V 3 bases, and 9 bases lay outside the gene matches. The CDR3 DNA sequence: TGTGCCAGCAGCTTCCCCAGGGGGTACAATTCCTACGAGCAGTACTTC. Protein product: CASSFPRGYNSYEQYF.

Note on this clonotype: A much larger clone differs by one base, so this may be a read error. The chain combines TRBV20-1 with TRBJ2-1; 11 bases map to TRBD2. The germline gives CDR1 DFQATT, CDR2 SNEGSKA (reference sequence). This CDR3 has 16 amino acids. Written as DNA, the CDR3 is TGCAGTGCTAGTCCACTACTAGCGGGGGATTACAATAAGCAGTTCTTC. This gives the protein CSASPLLAGDYNKQFF.

This sequence joins TRBV16 and TRBJ2-7; weak D call: TRBD2 (5 bases). V lost 2 bases and J lost 4, with 6 bases in between. Germline assignment: CDR1 KGHSY and CDR2 FQNENV. The CDR3 covers 12 residues. The DNA for the CDR3 is TGTGCCAGCAGCCAAAGCGGATACGAGCAGTACTTC. This codes for CASSQSGYEQYF.

The chain couples TRBV9 to TRBJ1-3; 9 bases map to TRBD1. Germline assignment: CDR1 SGDLS and CDR2 YYNGEE. This CDR3 is 15 amino acids long. The V gene end was trimmed by 1 base and the J gene end by 7 bases; junction bases not matched to a gene: 6. The CDR3 region is CASSVKRDRANTIYF. The CDR3 nucleotides read TGTGCCAGCAGCGTAAAGCGGGACAGGGCGAACACCATATATTTT.

This clonotype was picked up a small number of times. V gene TRBV29-1 combines with J gene TRBJ1-2; TRBD1 matches at 9 bases. The V segment lost 6 bases and the J segment 6 bases; nucleotides outside the gene matches: 8. This CDR3 is built from 13 residues. Germline V gene data show CDR1 as SQVTM and CDR2 as ANQGSEA. CDR3 loop: CSVVPGTGNGYTF. The CDR3 DNA is TGCAGCGTGGTACCCGGGACAGGGAATGGCTACACCTTC.

A note on this clonotype: Sequence at one end of the junction differs from germline and may be a read error. This CDR3 is CVSSLPGAGANVLTF. CDR3 DNA sequence: TGTGTCAGTAGTCTGCCAGGGGCGGGGGCCAACGTCCTGACTTTC. V and J are TRBV19 and TRBJ2-6; D is perhaps TRBD1 (6 bases). The CDR3 has 15 amino acids. CDR1 and CDR2 from the germline V gene are LNHDA and SQIVND (reference sequence).

The rearrangement uses TRBV2 and TRBJ1-1; possibly TRBD1 for D (5 bases). CDR3 size: 15 residues. V was trimmed by 6 bases and J by 4 bases, leaving 18 bases between them. CDR1 SNHLY and CDR2 FYNNEI come from the germline V gene. The CDR3 DNA reads as TGTGCCAGCAGAGAGGGACTTCAAAGCGGCACTGAAGCTTTCTTT. Translating gives CASREGLQSGTEAFF.